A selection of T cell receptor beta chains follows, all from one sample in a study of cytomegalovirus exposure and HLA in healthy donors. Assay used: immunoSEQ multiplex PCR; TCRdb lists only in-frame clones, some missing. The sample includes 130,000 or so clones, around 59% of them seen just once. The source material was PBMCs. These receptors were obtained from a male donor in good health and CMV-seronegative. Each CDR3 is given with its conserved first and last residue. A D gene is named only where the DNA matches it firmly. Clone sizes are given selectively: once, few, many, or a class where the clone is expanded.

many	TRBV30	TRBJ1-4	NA	TGTGCCTGGAGTCGGGGGGGTGAAAAACTGTTTTTT	CAWSRGGEKLFF
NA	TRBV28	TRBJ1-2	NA	TGTGCCAGCAGTTTACCGCCAGGGTACTATGGCTACACCTTC	CASSLPPGYYGYTF
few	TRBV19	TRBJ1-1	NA	TGTGCCAGTAGTCTTCACGGGACTGAAGCTTTCTTT	CASSLHGTEAFF
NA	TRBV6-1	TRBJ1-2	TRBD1	TGTGCCAGCTCCCTTTCAGGGGGCCTAGGCTATGGCTACACCTTC	CASSLSGGLGYGYTF
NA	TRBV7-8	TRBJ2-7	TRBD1	TGTGCCAGCACTGAACGGGACAGGGTCTACGAGCAGTACTTC	CASTERDRVYEQYF
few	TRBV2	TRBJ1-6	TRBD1	TGTGCCAGCTCCGGGACAGGGCACCCACCCCTCCACTTT	CASSGTGHPPLHF
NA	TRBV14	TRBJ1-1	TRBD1	TGTGCCAGCAGTCAGAACAGGGGGACTGAAGCTTTCTTT	CASSQNRGTEAFF
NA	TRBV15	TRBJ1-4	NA	TGTGCCACCAGCTGGGGGGGGGCTAATGAAAAACTGTTTTTT	CATSWGGANEKLFF
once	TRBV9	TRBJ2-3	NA	TGTGCCAGCAGCGGAGCTGGGGCGGGGGCCCCAGATACGCAGTATTTT	CASSGAGAGAPDTQYF
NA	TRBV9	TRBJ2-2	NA	TGTGCCAGCAGCGTAGGGTTAGCCGCGAACACCGGGGAGCTGTTTTTT	CASSVGLAANTGELFF
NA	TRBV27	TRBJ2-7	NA	TGTGCCAGCAGTTTCGCCGCCCGGAGGGGGCCGTACGAGCAGTACTTC	CASSFAARRGPYEQYF
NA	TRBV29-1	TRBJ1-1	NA	TGCAGCGTTGAAGGCGGGGGGACTGAAGCTTTCTTT	CSVEGGGTEAFF
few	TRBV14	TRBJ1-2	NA	TGTGCCAGCAGCGGCTTGTCTTTGCACTATGGCTACACCTTC	CASSGLSLHYGYTF
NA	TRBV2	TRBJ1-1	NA	TGTGCCAGCAGTGAGTGGACTAACACTGAAGCTTTCTTT	CASSEWTNTEAFF
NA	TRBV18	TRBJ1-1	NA	TGTGCCAGCTCACCAGTTAATAGTAGATCTTTCTTT	CASSPVNSRSFF
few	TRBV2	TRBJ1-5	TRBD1	TGTGCCAGCAGGCCCGACAGGGGGCGCGGGGGTCAGCCCCAGCATTTT	CASRPDRGRGGQPQHF
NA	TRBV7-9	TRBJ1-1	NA	TGTGCCAGCAGCCCCAGAGTTACGGGAGAGTTGAACACTGAAGCTTTCTTT	CASSPRVTGELNTEAFF
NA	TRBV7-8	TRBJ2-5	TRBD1	TGTGCCAGCAGCCACCCCGGGACAGCGCAAGAGACCCAGTACTTC	CASSHPGTAQETQYF
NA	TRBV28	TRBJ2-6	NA	TGTGCCAGCAGTTTTTCGCGGGACAGTCCTTACTCTGGGGCCAACGTCCTGACTTTC	CASSFSRDSPYSGANVLTF
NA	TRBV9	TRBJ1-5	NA	TGTGCCAGCAGCGCCAACCAGGGCAATCAGCCCCAGCATTTT	CASSANQGNQPQHF
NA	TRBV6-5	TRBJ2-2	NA	TGTGCCAGCAGAACCAGCGGAACGAACACCGGGGAGCTGTTTTTT	CASRTSGTNTGELFF
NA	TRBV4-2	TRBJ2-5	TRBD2	TGTGCCAGCAGCCAAGATCCAGAGACTAGCTACGAGACCCAGTACTTC	CASSQDPETSYETQYF
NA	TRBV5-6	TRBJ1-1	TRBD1	TGTGCCAGCAGCCAATTGGACAGGGGGCGTCGATTCACTGAAGCTTTCTTT	CASSQLDRGRRFTEAFF
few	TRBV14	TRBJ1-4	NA	TGTGCCAGCAGCCAAGTGGCTTTTGAAAAACTGTTTTTT	CASSQVAFEKLFF
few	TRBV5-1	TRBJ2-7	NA	TGCGCCAGCAGCCCGAGGGCCCAAACAGGGCGCGCGGGCGAGCAGTACTTC	CASSPRAQTGRAGEQYF
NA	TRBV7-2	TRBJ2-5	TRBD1	TGTGCCAGCAGCTTAGGCCGGGACAGGGGAGAGACCCAGTACTTC	CASSLGRDRGETQYF
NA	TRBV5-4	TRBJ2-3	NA	TGTGCCAGCAGCTTGCAGGGTAGCACAGATACGCAGTATTTT	CASSLQGSTDTQYF
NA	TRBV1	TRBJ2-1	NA	TGCACCAGCAGGACTGGAGGGGACAATGAGCAGTTCTTC	CTSRTGGDNEQFF
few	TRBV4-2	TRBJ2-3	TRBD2	TGTGCCAGCAGCCAAGATCTCTGGCCGGGACTAGCGGGGGGGGGCACAGATACGCAGTATTTT	CASSQDLWPGLAGGGTDTQYF
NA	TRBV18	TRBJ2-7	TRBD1	TGTGCCAGCTCACCTCAGGGGGCAGGTTCCTACGAGCAGTACTTC	CASSPQGAGSYEQYF
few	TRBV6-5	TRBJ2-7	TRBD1	TGTGCCAGCAGCATTACAGGGGAAGGGGCTTACGAGCAGTACTTC	CASSITGEGAYEQYF
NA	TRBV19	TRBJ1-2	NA	TGTGCCAGTAGTATAGCTCTATGGACAGAGGTAGATGGCTACACCTTC	CASSIALWTEVDGYTF
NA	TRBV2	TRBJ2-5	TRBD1	TGTGCCAGCAGTCTAACTACAGGGGGTGAGACCCAGTACTTC	CASSLTTGGETQYF
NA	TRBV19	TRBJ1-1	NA	TGTGCCAGTAGTCCGCGACAGAGTTGGAACACTGAAGCTTTCTTT	CASSPRQSWNTEAFF
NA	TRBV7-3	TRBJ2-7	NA	TGTGCCAGCAGCTTAACCTCTGCCGTAGCCTACGAGCAGTACTTC	CASSLTSAVAYEQYF
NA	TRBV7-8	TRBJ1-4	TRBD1	TGTGCCAGCAGCGCTACAGGGGGGGAGTATGAAAAACTGTTTTTT	CASSATGGEYEKLFF
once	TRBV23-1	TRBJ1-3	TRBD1	TGCGCCAGCAGTCACCCAATGGGGGACAGCCCGATGAACTCTGGAAACACCATATATTTT	CASSHPMGDSPMNSGNTIYF
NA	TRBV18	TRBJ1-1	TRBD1	TGTGCCAGCTCACCGTCCTCGACAGGGAAGGGGACTGAAGCTTTCTTT	CASSPSSTGKGTEAFF
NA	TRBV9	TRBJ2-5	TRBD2	TGTGCCAGCAGCCCGCGCCCCTTAGCGGGGGCGCGGGAGACCCAGTACTTC	CASSPRPLAGARETQYF
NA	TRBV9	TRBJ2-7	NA	TGTGCCAGCAGCGTAGTAGCTCAGTCCTTCTCCTACGAGCAGTACTTC	CASSVVAQSFSYEQYF
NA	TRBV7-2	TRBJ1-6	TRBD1	TGTGCCAGCAGCTTCCCACCGCGACAGGGCTGCCCCCTCCACTTT	CASSFPPRQGCPLHF
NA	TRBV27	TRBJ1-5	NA	TGTGCCAGCAGGCGAGGGGGTTATAGCAATCAGCCCCAGCATTTT	CASRRGGYSNQPQHF
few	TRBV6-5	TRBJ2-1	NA	TGTGCCAGCAGTTATGCTAGCTCTAATGAGCAGTTCTTC	CASSYASSNEQFF
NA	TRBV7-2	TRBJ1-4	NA	TGTGCCAGCAGCTTAGTACATAATGAAAAACTGTTTTTT	CASSLVHNEKLFF
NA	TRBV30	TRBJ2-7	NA	TGTGCCTGGAGACAAGGGGCCTCCTACGAGCAGTACTTC	CAWRQGASYEQYF
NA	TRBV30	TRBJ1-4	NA	TGTGCCTGGAGTGTAAAAGGGGCGGATGAAAAACTGTTTTTT	CAWSVKGADEKLFF
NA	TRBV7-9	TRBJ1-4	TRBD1	TGTGCCAGCAGCCCTCACAGGGGGCTCACTAATGAAAAACTGTTTTTT	CASSPHRGLTNEKLFF